Given below is one T cell receptor (beta chain) in context. The antigen remains unidentified. Eligibility required adulthood, ileal or ileocolonic Crohn's disease and indicated ileocolonic resection. The sample comes from a study of T cell repertoires in ileal Crohn's disease. Study-level information: At surgery, 30% to 35% of patients smoked, with median disease duration approximately 7.3 years. Thiopurines (around 10) or anti-TNF agents (more than 17) were given postoperatively to about half. Study-wide points: Compared with non-smokers, active smokers at surgery showed more clonal expansions.

The V and J ends lost 5 bases and 8 bases respectively, with 12 bases between them. This CDR3 has 12 residues. Germline V gene sequence: CDR1 MNHNY, CDR2 SVGAGI (reference sequence). Data came from immunoSEQ multiplex PCR; TCRdb stores just in-frame clones and leaves some out. The table lists about 14,000 clones, roughly 82% of them singletons. The TCR originated in an adult with Crohn's disease. The sequenced material came from ileal tissue. The chain is built from TRBV6-6 and TRBJ1-2, with D maybe TRBD1 (6 bases). The CDR3 nucleotides read TGTGCCAGCAGTCCTCAACAGGGCGGCTACACCTTC. This sequence encodes CASSPQQGGYTF.